The entry that follows covers one T cell receptor beta chain sequence. TCRdb's table, derived via immunoSEQ multiplex PCR, lists solely in-frame clones and lacks some. This table holds about 100,000 clones, 80% to 95% found once. This record comes from a study of siplizumab effects on memory and regulatory T cells. The clonotype comes from a human donor in good health. Sequencing was performed on CD4+ T cells sorted from blood.

CDR3 residues: CASRSRGNGYTF. In DNA, the CDR3 is TGCGCCAGCAGATCCCGGGGGAATGGCTACACCTTC. The chain uses TRBV10-1 and TRBJ1-2; perhaps TRBD1 as D (5 bases). Germline V gene data show CDR1 as WNHNN and CDR2 as SYGVQD (reference sequence). The CDR3 consists of 12 residues. Trimming removed 6 bases at V and 6 bases at J, with 11 bases between.